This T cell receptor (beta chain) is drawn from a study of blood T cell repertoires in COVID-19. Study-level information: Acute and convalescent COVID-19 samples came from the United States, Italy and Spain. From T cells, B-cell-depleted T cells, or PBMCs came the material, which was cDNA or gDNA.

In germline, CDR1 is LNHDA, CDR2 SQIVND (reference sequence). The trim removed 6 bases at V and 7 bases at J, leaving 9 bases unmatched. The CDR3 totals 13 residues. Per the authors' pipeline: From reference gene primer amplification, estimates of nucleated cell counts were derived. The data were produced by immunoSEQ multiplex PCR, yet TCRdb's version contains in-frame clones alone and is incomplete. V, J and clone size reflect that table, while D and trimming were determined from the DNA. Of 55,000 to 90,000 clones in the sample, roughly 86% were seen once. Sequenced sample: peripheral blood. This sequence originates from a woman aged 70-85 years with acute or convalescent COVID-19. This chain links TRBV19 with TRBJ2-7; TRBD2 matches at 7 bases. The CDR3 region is CASRETGGREQYF. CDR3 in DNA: TGTGCCAGTAGAGAGACGGGAGGCCGGGAGCAGTACTTC.